The next 9 T cell receptor beta chains were all read from a single sample in a study of blood T cell repertoires in COVID-19. Only in-frame clones appear in the TCRdb table, and some are missing; sequencing was by immunoSEQ multiplex PCR. The sample yields around 200,000 clones, roughly 83% seen once. Sequences were obtained from peripheral blood. The receptors here all came from a middle-aged woman with COVID-19, enrolled during active disease.

The chain uses TRBV5-1 and TRBJ2-7; D may be TRBD1 (6 bases). Trimming removed 5 bases at V and 6 bases at J, with 18 bases between. CDR1 is SGHRS and CDR2 is YFSETQ in the germline V gene. CDR3 size: 14 residues. The CDR3 nucleotides read TGCGCCAGCAGATATTGGGGGCTGGCCGGCGAGCAGTACTTC. Translated, it gives CASRYWGLAGEQYF. The entire variable domain, with the rest obtained from reference TRBV5-1 and TRBJ2-7, is as follows: KAGVTQTPRYLIKTRGQQVTLSCSPISGHRSVSWYQQTPGQGLQFLFEYFSETQRNKGNFPGRFSGRQFSNSRSEMNVSTLELGDSALYLCASRYWGLAGEQYFGPGTRLTVT.

This chain joins TRBV12-3 or TRBV12-4 and TRBJ1-5; D is ambiguous. The V end lost 6 bases, the J end lost 4 bases, and 10 bases lay between the germline ends. CDR3 length equals 13 residues. The CDR3 is CASSFTENQPQHF. The CDR3 DNA is TGTGCCAGCAGCTTCACAGAGAATCAGCCCCAGCATTTT.

This rearrangement joins TRBV3-1 (or the pseudogene TRBV3-2) to TRBJ2-3; a possible D gene is TRBD2 (6 bases). CDR3 length: 16 residues. V dropped 1 base and J dropped 5 bases, with 16 bases sitting between them. Looked up from germline, CDR1 is LGHDT and CDR2 is YNNKEL (reference sequence). CDR3 sequence (DNA): TGTGCCAGCAGCCAAGGGAACTATCCGCGGGGAGATACGCAGTATTTT. It codes for CASSQGNYPRGDTQYF.

This chain connects TRBV12-3 or TRBV12-4 to TRBJ1-1; possibly TRBD1 for D (5 bases). The V gene lost 6 bases and the J gene lost 11 bases, with 13 bases spanning the gap. The CDR3 spans 11 residues. The CDR3 sequence: CASSAGSVAFF. In nucleotides, the CDR3 is TGTGCCAGCAGCGCAGGGTCTGTCGCTTTCTTT.

The chain employs TRBV14 and TRBJ2-1; 9 positions agree with TRBD2. The CDR3 is 16 amino acids. V was clipped by 4 bases and J by 2 bases; unmatched bases: 6. Germline V gene data show CDR1 as SGHDN and CDR2 as FVKESK. The CDR3, as DNA: TGTGCCAGCAGCCCGAACAGCGGGGGGACCTACAATGAGCAGTTCTTC. Protein product: CASSPNSGGTYNEQFF. Together with reference TRBV14 and TRBJ2-1, the CDR3 gives the full variable domain: EAGVTQFPSHSVIEKGQTVTLRCDPISGHDNLYWYRRVMGKEIKFLLHFVKESKQDESGMPNNRFLAERTGGTYSTLKVQPAELEDSGVYFCASSPNSGGTYNEQFFGPGTRLTVL.

The chain uses TRBV11-1 and TRBJ1-1, with TRBD1 as a possible D gene (6 bases). Germline V CDR1 and CDR2: SGHAT, FQDESV (reference sequence). The CDR3 contains 12 residues. The ends were cut back, 6 bases at V and 7 bases at J, with 12 bases in the middle. The chain's CDR3 is CASRGAVLEAFF. The CDR3 DNA reads as TGTGCCAGCAGGGGGGCCGTACTTGAAGCTTTCTTT.

This chain uses TRBV7-9 with TRBJ2-1; 8 bases line up with TRBD2. CDR3 length: 15 residues. Germline CDR1 and CDR2: SEHNR and FQNEAQ (reference sequence). V lost 5 bases and J lost 6; bases outside the gene matches: 9. The CDR3 sequence: CASSRGGSEANEQFF. In nucleotides, the CDR3 is TGTGCCAGCAGCCGCGGGGGGTCTGAAGCCAATGAGCAGTTCTTC.

This chain uses TRBV15 with TRBJ2-7; 9 bases line up with TRBD1. The CDR3 contains 18 residues. Germline trimming cut 1 base from V and 5 bases from J; bases unmatched to any gene: 15. Germline CDR1 reads LNHNV; CDR2 reads YYDKDF (reference sequence). CDR3 nucleotides: TGTGCCACCAGCAGAGTCTCTACTGGACAGGGGAGTCGAAACGAGCAGTACTTC. It specifies CATSRVSTGQGSRNEQYF.

About this clone itself: Germline is not matched at one junction end, which may reflect a read error. In DNA, the CDR3 is TGTGCCAGCAGCCCCTTCACAGCTCAACACCGGGGAGCTGTTTTT. Its protein is CASSPFTAQHRGAVF. The J gene is TRBJ2-2, the V gene TRBV3-1 (or the pseudogene TRBV3-2); D possibly corresponds to TRBD2 (5 bases). Germline V gene sequence: CDR1 LGHDT, CDR2 YNNKEL (reference sequence). The CDR3 spans 15 residues.